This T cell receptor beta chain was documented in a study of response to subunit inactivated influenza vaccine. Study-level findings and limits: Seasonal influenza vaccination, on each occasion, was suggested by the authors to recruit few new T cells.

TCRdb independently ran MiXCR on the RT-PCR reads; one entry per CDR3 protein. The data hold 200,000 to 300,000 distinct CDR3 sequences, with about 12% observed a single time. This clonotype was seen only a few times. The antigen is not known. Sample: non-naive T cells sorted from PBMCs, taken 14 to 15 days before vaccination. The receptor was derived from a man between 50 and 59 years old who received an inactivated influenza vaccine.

For the CDR3, the DNA is TGTGCCAGCAGTTTATCTGCCTACAATGAGCAGTTCTTC. It codes for CASSLSAYNEQFF. The chain has TRBV27 and TRBJ2-1; D remains unclear. The germline CDR1 and CDR2 sequences are MNHEY and SMNVEV (reference sequence). Trimming took off 0 bases at V and 2 bases at J, with 2 bases between the two ends. This CDR3 region has 13 residues.